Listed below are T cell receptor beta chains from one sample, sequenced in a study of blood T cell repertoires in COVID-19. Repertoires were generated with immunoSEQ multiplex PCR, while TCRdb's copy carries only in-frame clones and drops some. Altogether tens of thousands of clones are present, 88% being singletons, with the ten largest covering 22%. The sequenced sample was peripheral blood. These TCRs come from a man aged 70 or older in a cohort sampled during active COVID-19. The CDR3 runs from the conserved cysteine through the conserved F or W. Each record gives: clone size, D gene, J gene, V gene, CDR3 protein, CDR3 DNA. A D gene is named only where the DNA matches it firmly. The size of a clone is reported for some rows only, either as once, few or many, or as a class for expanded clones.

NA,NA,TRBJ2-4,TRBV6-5,CASSWGSERSKNIQYF,TGTGCCAGCAGTTGGGGTTCGGAGCGGAGCAAAAACATTCAGTACTTC
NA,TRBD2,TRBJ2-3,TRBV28,CASSFISGTDTQYF,TGTGCCAGCAGTTTTATTAGCGGGACAGATACGCAGTATTTT
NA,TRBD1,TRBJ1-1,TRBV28,CASSLPRTGLTEAFF,TGTGCCAGCAGCCTACCCCGGACAGGGCTTACTGAAGCTTTCTTT
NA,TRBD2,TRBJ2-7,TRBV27,CASTSSGTTYEQYF,TGTGCCAGCACTTCTAGCGGGACCACCTACGAGCAGTACTTC
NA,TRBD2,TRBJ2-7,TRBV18,CASSPRNLGGRETYEQYF,TGTGCCAGCTCACCACGCAACCTCGGCGGGAGAGAGACCTACGAGCAGTACTTC
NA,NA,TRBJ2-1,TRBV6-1,CASSEAGTYYNEQFF,TGTGCCAGCAGTGAAGCCGGGACTTACTACAATGAGCAGTTCTTC
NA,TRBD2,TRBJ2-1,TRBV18,CASSPPWSGRVQDEQFF,TGTGCCAGCTCACCCCCGTGGAGCGGGAGGGTCCAGGATGAGCAGTTCTTC
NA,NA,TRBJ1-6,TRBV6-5,CASSYGGGRTPLHF,TGTGCCAGCAGTTACGGGGGCGGTCGAACACCCCTCCACTTT
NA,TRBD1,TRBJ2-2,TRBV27,CASRDRPNANTGELFF,TGTGCCAGCCGGGACAGGCCCAACGCGAACACCGGGGAGCTGTTTTTT
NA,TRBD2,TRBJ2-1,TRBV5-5,CASSLVLADNNEQFF,TGTGCCAGCAGCTTGGTACTAGCGGATAACAATGAGCAGTTCTTC
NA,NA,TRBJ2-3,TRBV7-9,CASSLGQNADTQYF,TGTGCCAGCAGCCTTGGACAGAATGCGGATACGCAGTATTTT
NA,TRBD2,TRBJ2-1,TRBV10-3,CAISEPGTINNEQFF,TGTGCCATCAGTGAACCCGGGACTATTAACAATGAGCAGTTCTTC
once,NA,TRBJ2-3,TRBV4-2,CASSQETAQTQYF,TGTGCCAGCAGCCAGGAGACAGCTCAAACGCAGTATTTT
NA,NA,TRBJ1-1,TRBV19,CATRAGGVNTEAFF,TGTGCCACCCGCGCCGGAGGGGTGAACACTGAAGCTTTCTTT
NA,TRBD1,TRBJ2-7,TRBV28,CASSSGTGTSFQYF,TGTGCCAGCAGCTCCGGGACAGGGACAAGCTTCCAGTACTTC
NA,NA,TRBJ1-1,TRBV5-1,CASSLRRMAATEAFF,TGCGCCAGCAGCCTAAGGAGGATGGCGGCCACTGAAGCTTTCTTT
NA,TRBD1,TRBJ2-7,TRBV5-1,CASSVGTGVPYEQYF,TGCGCCAGCAGCGTCGGGACAGGGGTGCCCTACGAGCAGTACTTC
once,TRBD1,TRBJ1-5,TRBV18,CASSTTTGHNQPQHF,TGTGCCAGCTCAACCACGACAGGGCACAATCAGCCCCAGCATTTT
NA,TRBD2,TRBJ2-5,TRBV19,CASSGLAGALTSTQYF,TGTGCCAGTAGTGGCCTAGCGGGAGCCCTTACTTCGACCCAGTACTTC
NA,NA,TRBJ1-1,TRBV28,CASPDSLNTEAFF,TGTGCCAGCCCCGACAGTTTGAACACTGAAGCTTTCTTT
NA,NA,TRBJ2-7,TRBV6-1,CASSGGPGSKSYEQYF,TGTGCCAGCAGTGGCGGACCGGGATCTAAATCCTACGAGCAGTACTTC
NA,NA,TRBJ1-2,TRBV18,CASSPRTDGYTF,TGTGCCAGCTCACCACGGACAGATGGCTACACCTTC
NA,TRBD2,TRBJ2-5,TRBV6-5,CASRRTSGTLETQYF,TGTGCCAGCAGGAGGACTAGCGGGACCTTAGAGACCCAGTACTTC
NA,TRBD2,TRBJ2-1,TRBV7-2,CASSLRETSGGYNEQFF,TGTGCCAGCAGCCTGCGGGAGACTAGCGGGGGATATAATGAGCAGTTCTTC
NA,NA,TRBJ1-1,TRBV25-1,CASSDSWRGEAFF,TGTGCCAGCAGTGACTCCTGGAGGGGTGAAGCTTTCTTT
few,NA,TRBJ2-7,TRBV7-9,CASSLEQGYEQYF,TGTGCCAGCAGCTTAGAACAGGGCTACGAGCAGTACTTC
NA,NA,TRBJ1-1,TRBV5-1,CASSLISGTMNTEAFF,TGCGCCAGCAGCTTGATCTCGGGAACCATGAACACTGAAGCTTTCTTT
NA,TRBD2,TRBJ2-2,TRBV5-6,CASSLSSGILYGELFF,TGTGCCAGCAGCTTGTCCAGCGGGATCCTTTACGGGGAGCTGTTTTTT
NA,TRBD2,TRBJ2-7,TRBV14,CASSQRLISGRIYEQYF,TGTGCCAGCAGCCAAAGATTAATTAGCGGGAGGATTTACGAGCAGTACTTC
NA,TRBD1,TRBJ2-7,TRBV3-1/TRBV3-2,CASSRIPGQGAGEQYF,TGTGCCAGCAGCCGAATTCCGGGACAGGGGGCTGGGGAGCAGTACTTC
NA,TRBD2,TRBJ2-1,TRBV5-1,CASSLSVSGRIGNEQFF,TGCGCCAGCAGCTTGAGCGTTAGCGGGAGAATAGGCAATGAGCAGTTCTTC
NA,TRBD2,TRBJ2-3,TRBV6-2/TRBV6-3,CASSKTSLFTDTQYF,TGTGCCAGCAGCAAGACTAGCCTTTTCACAGATACGCAGTATTTT
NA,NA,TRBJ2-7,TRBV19,CASRQEQYF,TGTGCCAGTAGACAAGAGCAGTACTTC
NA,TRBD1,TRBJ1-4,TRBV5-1,CASSLPGGSANEKLFF,TGCGCCAGCAGCCTCCCAGGGGGCTCGGCTAATGAAAAACTGTTTTTT
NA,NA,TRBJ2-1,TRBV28,CASSLRTGVRYNEQFF,TGTGCCAGCAGTTTAAGAACCGGGGTTCGATACAATGAGCAGTTCTTC